Reported below is one TCR beta chain. This sample stems from a study of control samples from healthy donors and cancer patients. Germline trimming cut 0 bases from V and 4 bases from J; bases unmatched to any gene: 11. Germline V gene lookup returns CDR1 PRHDT and CDR2 FYEKMQ (reference sequence). The CDR3 runs to 17 residues. Sequencing was performed with immunoSEQ multiplex PCR; in TCRdb, only in-frame clones are kept and a portion is missing. The sample consists of roughly 130,000 clones, roughly nine tenths of them appearing once. The chain has TRBV13 and TRBJ2-5; TRBD2 aligns across 7 bases. The sample consisted of blood. The sequence was obtained from a woman aged 25-40 years in good health. As DNA, the CDR3 is TGTGCCAGCAGCTTAGGGGCCCCGGCGGGAGCGGGAGAGACCCAGTACTTC. Protein product: CASSLGAPAGAGETQYF.